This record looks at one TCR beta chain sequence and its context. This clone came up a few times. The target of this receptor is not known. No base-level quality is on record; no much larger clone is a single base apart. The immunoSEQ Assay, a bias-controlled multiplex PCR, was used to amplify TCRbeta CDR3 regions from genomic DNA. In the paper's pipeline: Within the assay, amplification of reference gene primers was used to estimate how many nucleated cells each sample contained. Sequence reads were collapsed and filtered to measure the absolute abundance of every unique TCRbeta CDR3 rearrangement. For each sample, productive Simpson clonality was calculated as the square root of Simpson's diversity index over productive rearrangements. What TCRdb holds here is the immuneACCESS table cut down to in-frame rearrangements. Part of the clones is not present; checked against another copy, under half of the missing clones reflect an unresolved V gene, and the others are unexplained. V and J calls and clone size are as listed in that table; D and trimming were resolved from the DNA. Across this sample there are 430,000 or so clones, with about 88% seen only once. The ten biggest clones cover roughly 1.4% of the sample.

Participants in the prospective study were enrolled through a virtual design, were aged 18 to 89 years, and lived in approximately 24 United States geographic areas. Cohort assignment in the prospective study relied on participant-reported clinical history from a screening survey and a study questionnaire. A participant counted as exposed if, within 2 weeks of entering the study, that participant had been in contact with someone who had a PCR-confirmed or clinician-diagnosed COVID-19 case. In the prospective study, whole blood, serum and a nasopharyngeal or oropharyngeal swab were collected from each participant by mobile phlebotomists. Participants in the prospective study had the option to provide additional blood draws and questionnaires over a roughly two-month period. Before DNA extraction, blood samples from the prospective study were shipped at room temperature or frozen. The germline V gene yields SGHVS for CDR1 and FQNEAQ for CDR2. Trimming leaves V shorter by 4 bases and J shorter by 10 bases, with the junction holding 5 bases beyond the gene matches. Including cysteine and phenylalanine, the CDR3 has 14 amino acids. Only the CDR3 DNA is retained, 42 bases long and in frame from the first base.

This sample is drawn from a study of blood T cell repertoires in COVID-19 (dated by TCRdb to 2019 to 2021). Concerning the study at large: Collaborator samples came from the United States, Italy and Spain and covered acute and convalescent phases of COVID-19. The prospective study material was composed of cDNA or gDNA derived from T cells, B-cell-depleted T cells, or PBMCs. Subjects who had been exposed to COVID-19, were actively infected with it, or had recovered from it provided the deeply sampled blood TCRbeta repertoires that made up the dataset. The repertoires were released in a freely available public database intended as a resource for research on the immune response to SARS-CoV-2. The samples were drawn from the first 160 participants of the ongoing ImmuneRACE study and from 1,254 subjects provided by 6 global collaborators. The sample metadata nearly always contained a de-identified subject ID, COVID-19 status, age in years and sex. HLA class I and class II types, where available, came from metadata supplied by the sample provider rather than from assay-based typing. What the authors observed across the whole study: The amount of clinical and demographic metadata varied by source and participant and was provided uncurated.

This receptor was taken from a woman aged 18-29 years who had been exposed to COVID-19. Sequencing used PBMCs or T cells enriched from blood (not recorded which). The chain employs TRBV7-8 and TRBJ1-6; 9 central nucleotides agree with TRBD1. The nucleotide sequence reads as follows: TGTGCCAGCAGCTCGGGACAGGGAGGCTCACCCCTCCACTTT. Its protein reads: CASSSGQGGSPLHF.